This T cell receptor beta chain is from a study of T cell clones after liver transplantation. Study at large: Samples came pre-transplant, pre-randomization before withdrawal, and post-randomization after withdrawal ended.

CDR3 length equals 15 residues. V shed 4 bases and J 5 bases; nucleotides not matched to a gene: 9. Per the germline V gene, CDR1 is SGDLS and CDR2 is YYNGEE. Profiled with immunoSEQ multiplex PCR; TCRdb holds only in-frame clones, not every one. The sample carries about 120,000 clones, just over 90% recorded once. The TCR comes from a human patient who received a liver transplant. Some T cells may be graft donor cells. The sequencing here drew on CD4+ T cells from blood, taken 12 months after liver transplant. The gene calls are TRBV9 and TRBJ2-7; 10 bases agree with TRBD1. In DNA, the CDR3 is TGTGCCAGCAGCCCCACCGGGACAGGGGAAAACGAGCAGTACTTC. This gives the protein CASSPTGTGENEQYF.